This T cell receptor beta chain was captured by sequencing in a study of lymphopenia after photon versus proton radiotherapy. Method: immunoSEQ multiplex PCR; TCRdb's copy keeps in-frame clones and lacks some. Found here are roughly 65,000 clones, roughly 90% of them singletons; the top ten hold roughly 2.7%. Trimming removed 3 bases at V and 8 bases at J, with 19 bases between. The CDR3 spans 15 residues. Germline CDR1 and CDR2: LNHDA and SQIVND (reference sequence). The material sequenced was peripheral blood, taken from a patient treated with photon-based radiotherapy. The sequence was obtained from a woman in her sixties or seventies with pancreatic cancer. V and J are TRBV19 and TRBJ1-2, with D possibly being TRBD1 (5 bases). The CDR3 spells CASSIQRQSRSGYTF. In DNA form, the CDR3 reads TGTGCCAGTAGTATTCAGAGACAGTCGCGTTCCGGCTACACCTTC.